This TCR beta chain was retrieved from a study of human T cells and chemical hapten exposure. Indicated time point: patch test 1, 2 weeks after DPC sensitization. Treatment meaning: therapeutic diphenylcyclopropenone sensitization with weekly scalp DPC. Donation of samples came from alopecia patients who were 18 to 70 years old and suitable for DPC. TCRdb itself ran the RACE reads through MiXCR, one entry per CDR3 protein. Altogether 350,000 or so distinct CDR3 sequences are present, around 6.9% being singletons, with the ten largest covering 8.4%. Deletions cut 4 bases from V and 7 bases from J, with 11 bases between. This CDR3 comprises 13 residues. The germline V gene has CDR1 SGHTA and CDR2 FQGNSA.

This material consisted of whole blood, taken in connection with sensitization to the hapten diphenylcyclopropenone (DPC). The TCR comes from a woman aged 18 to 35 with alopecia areata. Some clones in this sample may be carry-over from other donors' samples. This chain links TRBV7-2 with TRBJ1-5; possibly TRBD1 for D (5 bases). The DNA for the CDR3 is TGTGCCAGCAGCTGGGAAGGGGAGCAGCCCCAGCATTTT. It yields the protein CASSWEGEQPQHF.